Listed here are 15 T cell receptor beta chains from one sample, sequenced in a study of blood T cell repertoires in COVID-19. The method was immunoSEQ multiplex PCR; TCRdb's version includes in-frame clones alone and lacks a portion of them. The sample lists more than 110,000 clones; 80% to 90% were seen once. Sequenced material: peripheral blood. Receptors originate from a woman aged 80 or older with acute or convalescent COVID-19.

The chain couples TRBV7-6 to TRBJ2-2, with D tentatively TRBD1 (6 bases). The V end was cut by 4 bases, the J end by 6 bases, with 9 bases between. The CDR3 spans 13 residues. Germline CDR1 and CDR2: SGHVS and FNYEAQ. The CDR3 reads CASSYRDPGELFF. The CDR3 bases are TGTGCCAGCAGCTACAGGGATCCCGGGGAGCTGTTTTTT.

The chain recombines TRBV2 with TRBJ1-6; tentative D call: TRBD1 (5 bases). The CDR3 loop spans 14 amino acids. Germline V lookup: CDR1 SNHLY, CDR2 FYNNEI. The V end was cut by 5 bases, the J end by 5 bases, with 10 bases between. This chain's CDR3 is CASSLTANNSPLHF. The CDR3 nucleotides are TGTGCCAGCAGTCTGACAGCAAATAATTCACCCCTCCACTTT.

This clone has only one observation. The gene calls are TRBV29-1 and TRBJ2-3; D perhaps matches TRBD2 (5 bases). Per the germline V gene, CDR1 is SQVTM and CDR2 is ANQGSEA. The CDR3 consists of 14 residues. V dropped 3 bases and J dropped 2 bases, with 12 bases sitting between them. DNA for the CDR3: TGCAGCGTTGAGTCTAGCTGGAACACAGATACGCAGTATTTT. Protein product: CSVESSWNTDTQYF.

The chain links TRBV6-5 to TRBJ1-1, with D tentatively TRBD1 (6 bases). CDR1 is MNHEY, CDR2 SVGAGI, per germline. V gave up 10 bases and J gave up 3 bases, with 18 bases separating them. There are 14 residues in the CDR3. CDR3 nucleotide sequence: TGTGCCACCTGCTACAGGGCTGGAGACACTGAAGCTTTCTTT. This translates into CATCYRAGDTEAFF.

This clone was counted once. This chain joins TRBV6-5 and TRBJ2-3; D might be TRBD1 (5 bases). Per the germline V gene, CDR1 is MNHEY and CDR2 is SVGAGI. Trimming took 10 bases from V and 4 from J, leaving 15 bases between them. This CDR3 is built from 13 residues. The CDR3 region is CATQGRSPDTQYF. In DNA, the CDR3 is TGTGCCACCCAGGGCCGCTCCCCAGATACGCAGTATTTT.

The V call is TRBV5-1, the J call TRBJ2-5; TRBD1 agrees at 12 bases. CDR1 and CDR2 (germline): SGHRS, YFSETQ. The V gene end was trimmed by 2 bases and the J gene end by 5 bases; junction bases not matched to a gene: 4. The CDR3 contains 15 residues. CDR3 coding DNA: TGCGCCAGCAGCTTCCGGGACAGGGGGCGGGAGACCCAGTACTTC. This codes for CASSFRDRGRETQYF. The whole variable domain, filled in from reference TRBV5-1 and TRBJ2-5, reads KAGVTQTPRYLIKTRGQQVTLSCSPISGHRSVSWYQQTPGQGLQFLFEYFSETQRNKGNFPGRFSGRQFSNSRSEMNVSTLELGDSALYLCASSFRDRGRETQYFGPGTRLLVL.

The chain has TRBV5-4 and TRBJ2-5; tentatively, D is TRBD2 (5 bases). The CDR3 sequence is 14 residues long. Germline CDR1 SGHNT, CDR2 YYREEE (reference sequence). Trimming stripped 0 bases from V and 5 bases from J, with 11 bases between. The CDR3 sequence is CASSLALERETQYF. The CDR3 DNA is TGTGCCAGCAGCTTGGCACTAGAGAGGGAGACCCAGTACTTC.

The chain recombines TRBV6-5 with TRBJ1-1, with 8 bases matching TRBD1. CDR1 MNHEY and CDR2 SVGAGI come from the germline V gene. The V segment lost 0 bases and the J segment 8 bases; nucleotides outside the gene matches: 8. The CDR3 extends over 15 amino acids. The CDR3 sequence is CASSYSVPGDREAFF. The CDR3 DNA is TGTGCCAGCAGTTACTCTGTTCCTGGGGACAGGGAAGCTTTCTTT.

The rearrangement links TRBV6-4 to TRBJ2-3; TRBD2 matches at 10 bases. The length of the CDR3 is 15 residues. Per germline, CDR1 MRHNA and CDR2 SNTAGT. Losses at the gene ends were 4 bases for V and 3 bases for J; bases not matched to a gene: 4. The CDR3: CASSASGGATDTQYF. Written as DNA, the CDR3 is TGTGCCAGCAGTGCGAGCGGGGGGGCTACAGATACGCAGTATTTT.

J is TRBJ1-2 and V is TRBV27; D is unresolved. Trimming stripped 5 bases from V and 3 bases from J, with 10 bases between. Germline V gene lookup returns CDR1 MNHEY and CDR2 SMNVEV (reference sequence). The length of the CDR3 is 13 residues. The DNA for the CDR3 is TGTGCCAGCAGTCAGCAGGCCTACTATGGCTACACCTTC. It translates to CASSQQAYYGYTF.

This chain joins TRBV4-2 and TRBJ1-4; tentatively, D is TRBD1 (6 bases). The CDR3 spans 16 residues. With 0 bases removed from V and 4 bases from J, the gap between germline ends came to 12 bases. The germline gives CDR1 LGHNA, CDR2 YNFKEQ. The CDR3 DNA is TGTGCCAGCAGCCAAGAAGCATGGACAGTTAATGAAAAACTGTTTTTT. Amino acids: CASSQEAWTVNEKLFF.

The chain recombines TRBV6-6 with TRBJ1-5; perhaps TRBD1 as D (5 bases). The CDR3 has 16 amino acids. The ends were cut back, 0 bases at V and 3 bases at J, with 12 bases in the middle. The germline V gene encodes CDR1 MNHNY and CDR2 SVGAGI (reference sequence). The CDR3 loop reads CASSYSSGGANQPQHF. The CDR3 DNA reads TGTGCCAGCAGTTACTCGTCGGGAGGGGCCAATCAGCCCCAGCATTTT.

To note about this clone: Relative to the germline gene, one junction end is altered; a read error may explain this. The rearrangement uses TRBV7-2 and TRBJ2-7; 9 bases line up with TRBD2. Germline V gives CDR1 SGHTA, CDR2 FQGNSA. The CDR3 consists of 14 residues. DNA for the CDR3: TGTGCCAGCAGCCCGCGGGGGGGCTCCCACGAGCAGTACTTC. Translated, it gives CASSPRGGSHEQYF.

J is TRBJ2-3 and V is TRBV5-1, with 16 bases that match TRBD2. The CDR3 sequence is 18 residues long. The V gene end was trimmed by 4 bases and the J gene end by 1 base; junction bases not matched to a gene: 6. Germline lookup yields CDR1 SGHRS and CDR2 YFSETQ. The CDR3 sequence is CASSLGTSGGGGTDTQYF. CDR3 sequence (DNA): TGCGCCAGCAGCCTCGGGACTAGCGGGGGGGGCGGCACAGATACGCAGTATTTT. The complete variable domain, with remaining parts taken from reference TRBV5-1 and TRBJ2-3, reads KAGVTQTPRYLIKTRGQQVTLSCSPISGHRSVSWYQQTPGQGLQFLFEYFSETQRNKGNFPGRFSGRQFSNSRSEMNVSTLELGDSALYLCASSLGTSGGGGTDTQYFGPGTRLTVL.

The chain links TRBV19 to TRBJ1-5; D is perhaps TRBD1 (5 bases). Germline CDR1 LNHDA, CDR2 SQIVND (reference sequence). This CDR3 has 14 residues. Trimming cost V 7 bases and J 7 bases, with 17 bases left between them. The chain's CDR3 is CASTHLRVRQPQHF. The CDR3, as DNA: TGTGCCAGTACCCACCTCAGGGTGCGCCAGCCCCAGCATTTT.